The rows below give T cell receptor beta chains drawn from one sample of a study of blood T cell repertoires in COVID-19. Profiled with immunoSEQ multiplex PCR; TCRdb holds only in-frame clones, not every one. The sample includes around 240,000 clones, approximately 80% of them seen just once. Source material: peripheral blood. These TCRs come from a woman older than 75 with acute or convalescent COVID-19. The CDR3 runs from the conserved cysteine through the conserved F or W. D genes are given only for firm matches. Rows may omit the clone size; those that give it use once, few, many or a size class.

clone size | J gene | D gene | V gene | CDR3 protein | CDR3 DNA
NA | TRBJ1-2 | NA | TRBV5-1 | CASSSGGGRGYTF | TGCGCCAGCAGCTCCGGGGGGGGACGTGGCTACACCTTC
NA | TRBJ2-5 | NA | TRBV14 | CASSPGVETQYF | TGTGCCAGCAGCCCAGGGGTCGAGACCCAGTACTTC
NA | TRBJ1-1 | NA | TRBV23-1 | CASSQSSRRGHMNTEAFF | TGCGCCAGCAGTCAATCGAGTAGGCGGGGGCACATGAACACTGAAGCTTTCTTT
NA | TRBJ2-3 | TRBD2 | TRBV11-2 | CASSFGAGGPTDTQYF | TGTGCCAGCAGCTTCGGGGCGGGGGGGCCGACAGATACGCAGTATTTT
NA | TRBJ1-1 | NA | TRBV19 | CASSIGVGTANTEAFF | TGTGCCAGTAGTATCGGAGTTGGGACTGCAAACACTGAAGCTTTCTTT
NA | TRBJ1-6 | TRBD1 | TRBV5-1 | CASSPITGTGRNSPLHF | TGCGCCAGCAGCCCCATAACCGGGACAGGGCGAAATTCACCCCTCCACTTT
NA | TRBJ2-2 | NA | TRBV3-1/TRBV3-2 | CASSQEDTWGRELFF | TGTGCCAGCAGCCAAGAGGACACTTGGGGCCGGGAGCTGTTTTTT
NA | TRBJ1-1 | NA | TRBV7-2 | CASSTGQPYTEAFF | TGTGCCAGCAGCACGGGACAACCGTACACTGAAGCTTTCTTT
NA | TRBJ2-2 | TRBD1 | TRBV5-1 | CASSPQGQGWGTGELFF | TGCGCCAGCAGCCCCCAAGGACAGGGGTGGGGAACCGGGGAGCTGTTTTTT
NA | TRBJ2-7 | NA | TRBV18 | CASSPYGGTYEQYF | TGTGCCAGCTCGCCGTACGGAGGGACCTACGAGCAGTACTTC
NA | TRBJ1-2 | TRBD1 | TRBV30 | CAFSGRGDGYTF | TGTGCCTTCTCAGGCAGGGGGGATGGCTACACCTTC
NA | TRBJ1-5 | TRBD1 | TRBV7-2 | CASSSQGANEYNQPQHF | TGTGCCAGCAGCTCGCAGGGGGCGAATGAGTACAATCAGCCCCAGCATTTT
NA | TRBJ2-7 | NA | TRBV6-5 | CASRGQTYEQYF | TGTGCCAGCCGAGGACAGACCTACGAGCAGTACTTC
NA | TRBJ2-1 | TRBD1 | TRBV6-6 | CASILYDRGYNEQFF | TGTGCCAGCATCCTATACGACAGGGGCTACAATGAGCAGTTCTTC
once | TRBJ1-4 | NA | TRBV30 | CAWAGVTDEKLFF | TGTGCCTGGGCAGGGGTAACGGATGAAAAACTGTTTTTT
NA | TRBJ2-5 | NA | TRBV3-1/TRBV3-2 | CASSERTSAETQYF | TGTGCCAGCAGCGAAAGGACTTCCGCGGAGACCCAGTACTTC
once | TRBJ1-5 | TRBD1 | TRBV5-1 | CASSRTPGTGGAVQPQHF | TGCGCCAGCAGCCGTACACCAGGGACAGGCGGGGCTGTTCAGCCCCAGCATTTT
NA | TRBJ2-1 | NA | TRBV27 | CASSLDGSYHNEQFF | TGTGCCAGCAGTTTAGACGGGAGTTACCACAATGAGCAGTTCTTC
NA | TRBJ2-7 | TRBD1 | TRBV11-3 | CASSLGTGYHEQYF | TGTGCCAGCAGCTTAGGGACAGGGTACCACGAGCAGTACTTC
NA | TRBJ2-1 | TRBD2 | TRBV5-1 | CASSLDGTSGNEQFF | TGCGCCAGCAGCTTGGATGGGACTAGTGGCAATGAGCAGTTCTTC
NA | TRBJ2-3 | TRBD2 | TRBV29-1 | CSVASGDTQYF | TGCAGCGTAGCTAGCGGTGATACGCAGTATTTT
few | TRBJ2-5 | TRBD1 | TRBV7-9 | CASSLRQGQETQYF | TGTGCCAGCAGCCTTCGACAGGGCCAAGAGACCCAGTACTTC
NA | TRBJ2-7 | TRBD2 | TRBV20-1 | CSASVLAGPEQYF | TGCAGTGCTAGTGTCCTAGCGGGACCCGAGCAGTACTTC
NA | TRBJ2-7 | NA | TRBV11-2 | CASSLDRGSYEQYF | TGTGCCAGCAGCTTAGATCGGGGAAGCTACGAGCAGTACTTC
NA | TRBJ1-6 | TRBD1 | TRBV5-1 | CASRHGQGTYINNSPLHF | TGCGCCAGCAGACACGGACAGGGGACCTATATTAATAATTCACCCCTCCACTTT
once | TRBJ2-5 | TRBD2 | TRBV7-2 | CASSRPASGSWKIETQYF | TGTGCCAGCAGCCGTCCGGCTAGCGGGAGTTGGAAGATTGAGACCCAGTACTTC
NA | TRBJ1-4 | TRBD1 | TRBV12-3/TRBV12-4 | CASSQGQYELFF | TGTGCCAGCAGTCAGGGACAGTACGAACTGTTTTTT
NA | TRBJ1-3 | NA | TRBV7-2 | CASSLQGSGNTIYF | TGTGCCAGCAGCTTACAGGGCTCTGGAAACACCATATATTTT
NA | TRBJ1-2 | TRBD1 | TRBV9 | CASSETGDRGYGYTF | TGTGCCAGCAGTGAGACCGGGGACAGGGGATATGGCTACACCTTC
NA | TRBJ1-4 | TRBD1 | TRBV6-5 | CASSFGTGLEKLFF | TGTGCCAGCAGTTTTGGGACAGGGCTTGAAAAACTGTTTTTT
few | TRBJ1-1 | NA | TRBV5-1 | CASSLENLRGGAFF | TGCGCCAGCAGCTTGGAGAATTTGCGGGGGGGCGCTTTCTTT
NA | TRBJ2-7 | TRBD1 | TRBV4-3 | CASSQDRGGLFYEQYF | TGCGCCAGCAGCCAAGATCGAGGGGGCCTATTCTACGAGCAGTACTTC
NA | TRBJ2-2 | TRBD2 | TRBV6-5 | CASSWTSGNTGELFF | TGTGCCAGCAGTTGGACTAGCGGGAACACCGGGGAGCTGTTTTTT
NA | TRBJ1-5 | NA | TRBV6-5 | CASSKDSSRQPQHF | TGTGCCAGCAGTAAGGACAGCTCTCGTCAGCCCCAGCATTTT
NA | TRBJ2-7 | NA | TRBV29-1 | CSVVGSVGSYEQYF | TGCAGCGTTGTCGGGAGTGTGGGCTCCTACGAGCAGTACTTC
NA | TRBJ2-2 | TRBD2 | TRBV7-9 | CASSLRGGQTGELFF | TGTGCCAGCAGCTTACGGGGGGGCCAAACCGGGGAGCTGTTTTTT
NA | TRBJ2-1 | TRBD2 | TRBV7-3 | CASSSAGPANEQFF | TGTGCCAGCAGCTCAGCGGGACCAGCGAATGAGCAGTTCTTC
NA | TRBJ2-5 | NA | TRBV7-9 | CASSLFRGPQETQYF | TGTGCCAGCAGCTTATTCAGGGGTCCCCAAGAGACCCAGTACTTC
NA | TRBJ1-6 | TRBD1 | TRBV28 | CASRSGGYNSPLHF | TGTGCCAGCAGGTCAGGGGGGTATAATTCACCCCTCCACTTT
NA | TRBJ1-1 | NA | TRBV7-9 | CASSSHNNRNTEAFF | TGTGCCAGCAGCTCCCATAATAACAGGAACACTGAAGCTTTCTTT
few | TRBJ2-1 | NA | TRBV6-2/TRBV6-3 | CASSRGEQFF | TGTGCCAGCAGTAGGGGGGAGCAGTTCTTC
NA | TRBJ2-3 | NA | TRBV6-2/TRBV6-3 | CASSDRGRATQYF | TGTGCCAGCAGCGACCGGGGTAGGGCTACGCAGTATTTT
once | TRBJ1-3 | NA | TRBV5-1 | CASSSQGRNTIYF | TGCGCCAGCAGCTCACAGGGAAGAAACACCATATATTTT
NA | TRBJ1-5 | NA | TRBV5-4 | CASSLDRDQPQHF | TGTGCCAGCAGCTTGGACAGGGATCAGCCCCAGCATTTT
NA | TRBJ1-5 | NA | TRBV27 | CASSLTPYSNQPQHF | TGTGCCAGCAGTTTAACCCCCTATAGCAATCAGCCCCAGCATTTT
once | TRBJ2-3 | TRBD1 | TRBV7-3 | CASSLLGQASADTQYF | TGTGCCAGCAGCTTATTGGGACAGGCAAGCGCAGATACGCAGTATTTT